Listed here are 18 T cell receptor beta chains from one sample, sequenced in a study of blood T cell repertoires in COVID-19. Measured with immunoSEQ multiplex PCR; TCRdb has only the in-frame clones, and not every one. This table has tens of thousands of clones, 75% to 90% appearing once. What was sequenced was peripheral blood. The receptors here all came from a woman older than 75 with COVID-19, enrolled during active disease.

V and J are TRBV5-1 and TRBJ2-5, with TRBD2 identical over 10 bases. This CDR3 has 15 amino acids. Losses at the gene ends were 2 bases for V and 1 base for J; bases not matched to a gene: 2. Germline loops: CDR1 SGHRS, CDR2 YFSETQ. The DNA for the CDR3 is TGCGCCAGCAGCTTCGGACTAGCGGTCCAAGAGACCCAGTACTTC. Its translation: CASSFGLAVQETQYF.

The chain is built from TRBV18 and TRBJ2-1; 7 nucleotides agree with TRBD2. There are 15 residues in the CDR3. Germline V lookup: CDR1 KGHSH, CDR2 LQKENI. V was pared by 4 bases and J by 7 bases, with 10 bases of the junction left unmatched. The CDR3 nucleotides are TGTGCCAGCTCACGCGATAGCGGGCCCAAGAATGAGCAGTTCTTC. Encoded protein: CASSRDSGPKNEQFF.

This rearrangement joins TRBV5-1 to TRBJ1-2; 10 bases are shared with TRBD1. V shed 4 bases, J shed 2 bases, and the junction held 8 bases outside the gene matches. Germline lookup yields CDR1 SGHRS and CDR2 YFSETQ. This CDR3 spans 16 amino acids. The CDR3 reads CASSPGGQGGNYGYTF. CDR3 DNA sequence: TGCGCCAGCAGCCCGGGAGGACAGGGGGGAAACTATGGCTACACCTTC.

The chain couples TRBV6-1 to TRBJ2-3, with 10 bases lining up with TRBD2. Germline CDR1 MNHNS, CDR2 SASEGT. V dropped 4 bases and J dropped 4; count of bases not matched to a gene: 11. The CDR3 consists of 17 residues. The CDR3: CASSVNTGTSAADTQYF. For the CDR3, the DNA is TGTGCCAGCAGTGTCAACACCGGGACTAGCGCCGCAGATACGCAGTATTTT.

The chain carries TRBV7-3 and TRBJ2-7; perhaps TRBD1 as D (5 bases). The CDR3 extends over 13 amino acids. Per germline, CDR1 SGHTA and CDR2 FQGTGA. V was pared by 3 bases and J by 3 bases, with 9 bases between. The CDR3 reads CASSFQGNYEQYF. The CDR3 DNA is TGTGCCAGCAGCTTCCAGGGTAACTACGAGCAGTACTTC.

The chain's CDR3 is CASSQDTGTDTQYF. The CDR3 bases are TGTGCCAGCAGCCAAGACACTGGCACAGATACGCAGTATTTT. The chain uses TRBV7-2 and TRBJ2-3; D remains unclear. The length of the CDR3 is 14 residues. The germline CDR1 and CDR2 sequences are SGHTA and FQGNSA. Between the trimmed V and J ends, which lost 5 bases and 1 base, there was a span of 10 bases.

The gene calls are TRBV12-3 or TRBV12-4 and TRBJ1-2; 11 bases line up with TRBD1. The V and J ends lost 5 bases and 12 bases, in that order; junction bases with no gene match: 8. The CDR3 extends over 13 amino acids. The DNA of the CDR3 is TGTGCCAGCAGTGACGGGACAGGGGGGATTCACACCTTC. This gives the protein CASSDGTGGIHTF.

J is TRBJ2-1 and V is TRBV7-2; D is possibly TRBD2 (6 bases). V was shortened by 5 bases and J by 3 bases, with 14 bases between the two germline ends. The germline gives CDR1 SGHTA, CDR2 FQGNSA. This CDR3 is 15 amino acids long. The CDR3 bases are TGTGCCAGCAGCCCGGAGGGGCGGGACTACAATGAGCAGTTCTTC. Encoded protein: CASSPEGRDYNEQFF. The complete variable domain, with remaining parts taken from reference TRBV7-2 and TRBJ2-1, reads GAGVSQSPSNKVTEKGKDVELRCDPISGHTALYWYRQSLGQGLEFLIYFQGNSAPDKSGLPSDRFSAERTGGSVSTLTIQRTQQEDSAVYLCASSPEGRDYNEQFFGPGTRLTVL.

This chain uses TRBV19 with TRBJ1-5, with D tentatively TRBD1 (5 bases). V was cut by 3 bases and J by 2 bases, with 20 bases left in between. Germline V gene sequence: CDR1 LNHDA, CDR2 SQIVND (reference sequence). The CDR3 consists of 18 residues. This chain's CDR3 is CASSIWVRQLTGNQPQHF. In DNA form, the CDR3 reads TGTGCCAGTAGTATCTGGGTTAGACAGTTAACGGGCAATCAGCCCCAGCATTTT.

The chain joins TRBV4-1 to TRBJ2-7; 7 nucleotides align to TRBD1. CDR3 length equals 15 residues. J gave up 4 bases and V 0 bases, and 6 bases lay outside the gene matches. Germline CDR1 and CDR2: MGHRA and YSYEKL. CDR3 bases: TGCGCCAGCAGCCAAGATCGGGCAGGGGGATACGAGCAGTACTTC. It specifies CASSQDRAGGYEQYF.

The rearrangement joins TRBV5-1 to TRBJ2-6; D unclear. Germline CDR1 reads SGHRS; CDR2 reads YFSETQ. CDR3 length: 16 amino acids. V lost 0 bases, J lost 3 bases, and 10 bases lay in between. The CDR3 nucleotides are TGCGCCAGCAGCTTGGTCGGAAGCGTTGGGGCCAACGTCCTGACTTTC. Translation: CASSLVGSVGANVLTF.

This chain links TRBV5-1 with TRBJ1-1; no reliable D call. The length of the CDR3 is 13 residues. Trimming removed 2 bases from V and 1 base from J, with 6 bases in between. Looked up from germline, CDR1 is SGHRS and CDR2 is YFSETQ. The CDR3 region is CASSFPPNTEAFF. The CDR3 nucleotides are TGCGCCAGCAGCTTTCCTCCGAACACTGAAGCTTTCTTT.

The CDR3 is CASSKGTGATYEQYF. The CDR3 bases are TGTGCCAGCAGCAAAGGGACAGGCGCTACCTACGAGCAGTACTTC. The rearrangement uses TRBV6-5 and TRBJ2-7; 8 positions agree with TRBD1. The germline CDR1 and CDR2 sequences are MNHEY and SVGAGI. The CDR3 totals 15 residues. V lost 6 bases and J lost 2; bases outside the gene matches: 9.

This clone was seen only once. The rearrangement uses TRBV6-5 and TRBJ2-5; D call uncertain. This CDR3 spans 13 amino acids. Germline V lookup: CDR1 MNHEY, CDR2 SVGAGI. Trimming removed 5 bases from V and 4 bases from J, with 11 bases in between. CDR3 sequence reads: CASSPRVPETQYF. The CDR3 DNA reads TGTGCCAGCAGTCCCCGGGTTCCAGAGACCCAGTACTTC.

The sample holds one count of this clone. J is TRBJ2-3 and V is TRBV1; the table names TRBD2, a call not compared with the DNA. TRBV1 is marked as a pseudogene. The CDR3 totals 15 residues. The CDR3 region is CTSTVGDFATDTQYF. CDR3 DNA: TGCACCAGCACAGTGGGGGACTTTGCCACAGATACGCAGTATTTT.

This clone was recorded only once. The chain combines TRBV3-1 (or the pseudogene TRBV3-2) with TRBJ2-5, with D tentatively TRBD1 (5 bases). V lost 4 bases, J lost 1 base, and 13 bases lay in between. This CDR3 has 15 residues. Germline V CDR1 and CDR2: LGHDT, YNNKEL (reference sequence). CDR3 amino acids: CASSPRGQLQETQYF. The DNA of the CDR3 is TGTGCCAGCAGCCCTAGGGGTCAACTCCAAGAGACCCAGTACTTC.

A single count supports this clone. V and J are TRBV27 and TRBJ1-6, with D perhaps TRBD1 (5 bases). V was pared by 6 bases and J by 4 bases, with 16 bases between. CDR1 and CDR2 from the germline V gene are MNHEY and SMNVEV (reference sequence). This CDR3 contains 16 residues. This CDR3 reads CASSRQQVFYNSPLHF. The CDR3 region has the DNA TGTGCCAGCAGCCGACAACAGGTTTTTTATAATTCACCCCTCCACTTT.

The chain uses TRBV19 and TRBJ1-1; the D gene is possibly TRBD1 (6 bases). Looked up from germline, CDR1 is LNHDA and CDR2 is SQIVND (reference sequence). Trimming left V 6 bases short and J 5 bases short, with 22 bases between. The CDR3 consists of 16 residues. The CDR3 DNA is TGTGCCAGTAGCATCCAACTAACAGGGATTAGGACTGAAGCTTTCTTT. Translated: CASSIQLTGIRTEAFF.